This T cell receptor (beta chain) is from a study of PD-1 blockade in classical Hodgkin lymphoma. Study results and caveats: Exclusion was the outcome for patients who began nivolumab under 1 year after ASCT.

This clone came up once. Its matching antigen is unknown. Clones were sequenced by immunoSEQ multiplex PCR, and TCRdb holds only the in-frame ones, with some missing. This table has approximately 61,000 clones, about 90% appearing once. CDR1 is MNHEY, CDR2 SVGAGI, per germline. Trimming cost V 6 bases and J 3 bases; bases outside gene matches: 2. CDR3 length: 13 amino acids. The time point is: cycle 4 day 1 (C4D1), after more than five weeks of nivolumab. Exposure to brentuximab vedotin varied, and each patient had relapsed following autologous stem cell transplantation. The receptor was isolated from a human donor with classical Hodgkin lymphoma. Source: peripheral blood mononuclear cells (PBMCs), taken before the fourth cycle of nivolumab. This rearrangement joins TRBV6-5 to TRBJ1-1; TRBD1 matches 9 bases. This chain's CDR3 is CASSRTGDTEAFF. For the CDR3, the DNA is TGTGCCAGCAGCCGGACAGGGGACACTGAAGCTTTCTTT.